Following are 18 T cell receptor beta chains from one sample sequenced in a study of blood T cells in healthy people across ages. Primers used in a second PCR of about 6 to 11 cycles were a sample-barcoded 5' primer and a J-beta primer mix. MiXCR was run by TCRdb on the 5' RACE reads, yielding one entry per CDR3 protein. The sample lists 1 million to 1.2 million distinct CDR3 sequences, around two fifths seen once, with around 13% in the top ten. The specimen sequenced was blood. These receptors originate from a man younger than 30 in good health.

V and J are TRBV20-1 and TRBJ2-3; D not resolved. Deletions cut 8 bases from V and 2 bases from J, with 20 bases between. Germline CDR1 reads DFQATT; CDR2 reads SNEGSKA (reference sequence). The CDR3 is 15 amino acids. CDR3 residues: CSTPDLGSDTDTQYF. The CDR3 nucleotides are TGCAGTACCCCGGACCTCGGATCGGACACAGATACGCAGTATTTT.

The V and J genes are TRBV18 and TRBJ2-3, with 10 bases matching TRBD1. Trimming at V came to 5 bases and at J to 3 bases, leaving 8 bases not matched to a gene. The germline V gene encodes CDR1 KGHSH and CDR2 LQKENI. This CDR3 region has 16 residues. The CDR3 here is CASSSTGTGDTDTQYF. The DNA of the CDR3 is TGTGCCAGCTCATCCACCGGGACAGGGGATACAGATACGCAGTATTTT.

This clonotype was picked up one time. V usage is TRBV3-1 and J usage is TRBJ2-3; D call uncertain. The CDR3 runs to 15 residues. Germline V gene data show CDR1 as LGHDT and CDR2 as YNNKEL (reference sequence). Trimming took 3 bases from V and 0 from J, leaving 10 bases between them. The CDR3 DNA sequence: TGTGCCAGCAGCCAGATCGTCACTAGCACAGATACGCAGTATTTT. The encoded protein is CASSQIVTSTDTQYF.

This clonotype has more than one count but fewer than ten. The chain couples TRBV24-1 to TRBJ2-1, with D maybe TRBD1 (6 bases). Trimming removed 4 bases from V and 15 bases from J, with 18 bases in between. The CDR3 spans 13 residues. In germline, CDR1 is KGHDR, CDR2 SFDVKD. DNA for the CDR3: TGTGCCACCAGTGACCCTGTGACAGGTTTCGCGTTCTTC. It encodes CATSDPVTGFAFF.

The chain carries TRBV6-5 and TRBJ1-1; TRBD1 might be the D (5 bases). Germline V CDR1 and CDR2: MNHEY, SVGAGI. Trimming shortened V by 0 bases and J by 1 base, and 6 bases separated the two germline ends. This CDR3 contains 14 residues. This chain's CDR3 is CASSYSQANTEAFF. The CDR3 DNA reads TGTGCCAGCAGTTACTCACAGGCGAACACTGAAGCTTTCTTT.

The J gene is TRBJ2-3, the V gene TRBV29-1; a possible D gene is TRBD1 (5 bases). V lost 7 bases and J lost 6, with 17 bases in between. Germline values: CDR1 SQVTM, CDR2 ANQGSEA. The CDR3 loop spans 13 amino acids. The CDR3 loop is CSGPGQGVDTQYF. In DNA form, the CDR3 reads TGCAGCGGGCCGGGCCAGGGCGTCGATACGCAGTATTTT.

The CDR3 DNA follows: TGTGCCAGCAGTAAAGGACCTACCGAGCAGTACTTC. Residues: CASSKGPTEQYF. This sequence joins TRBV6-5 and TRBJ2-7; D not certain. This CDR3 spans 12 amino acids. Germline V CDR1 and CDR2: MNHEY, SVGAGI. Trimming cost V 5 bases and J 6 bases, with 11 bases left between them.

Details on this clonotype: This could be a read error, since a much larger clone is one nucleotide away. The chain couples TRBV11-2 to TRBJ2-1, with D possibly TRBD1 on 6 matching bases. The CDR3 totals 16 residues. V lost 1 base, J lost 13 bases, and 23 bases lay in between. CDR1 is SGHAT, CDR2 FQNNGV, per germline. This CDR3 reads CASSLVPMDRSGTQFF. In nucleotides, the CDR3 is TGTGCCAGCAGCTTAGTACCTATGGACAGATCGGGGACCCAGTTCTTC.

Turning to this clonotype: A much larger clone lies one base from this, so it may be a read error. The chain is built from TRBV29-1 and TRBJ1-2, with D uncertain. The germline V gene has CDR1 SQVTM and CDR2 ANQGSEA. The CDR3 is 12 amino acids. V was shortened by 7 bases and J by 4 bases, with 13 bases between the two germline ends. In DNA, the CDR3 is TGCAGCGCAGAGGATGCGAGCTATGGCTACACCTTC. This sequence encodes CSAEDASYGYTF.

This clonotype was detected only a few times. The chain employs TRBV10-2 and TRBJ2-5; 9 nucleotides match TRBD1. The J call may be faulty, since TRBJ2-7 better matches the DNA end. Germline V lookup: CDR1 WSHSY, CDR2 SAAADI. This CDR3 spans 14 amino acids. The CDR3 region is CASSDSGQGYEQYF. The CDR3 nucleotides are TGCGCCAGCAGTGATTCGGGACAGGGTTACGAGCAGTACTTC.

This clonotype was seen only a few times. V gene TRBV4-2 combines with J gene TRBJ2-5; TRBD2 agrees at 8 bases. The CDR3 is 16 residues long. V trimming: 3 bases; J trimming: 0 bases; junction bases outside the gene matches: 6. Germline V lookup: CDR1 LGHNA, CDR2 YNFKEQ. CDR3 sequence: CASSQERGIYQETQYF. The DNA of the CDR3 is TGTGCCAGCAGCCAGGAGCGGGGGATCTACCAAGAGACCCAGTACTTC.

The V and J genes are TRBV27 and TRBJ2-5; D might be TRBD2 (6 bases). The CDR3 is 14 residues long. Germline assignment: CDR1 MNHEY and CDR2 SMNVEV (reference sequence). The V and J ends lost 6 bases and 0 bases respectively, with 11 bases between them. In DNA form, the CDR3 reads TGTGCCAGCAGCAAGACTAGAGACCAAGAGACCCAGTACTTC. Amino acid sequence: CASSKTRDQETQYF.

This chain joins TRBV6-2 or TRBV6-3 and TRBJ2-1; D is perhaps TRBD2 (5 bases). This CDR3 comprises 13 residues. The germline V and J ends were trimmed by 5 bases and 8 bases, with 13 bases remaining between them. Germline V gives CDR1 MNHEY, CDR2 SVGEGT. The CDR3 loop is CASSAGLDHEQFF. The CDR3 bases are TGTGCCAGCAGTGCGGGTTTGGATCATGAGCAGTTCTTC.

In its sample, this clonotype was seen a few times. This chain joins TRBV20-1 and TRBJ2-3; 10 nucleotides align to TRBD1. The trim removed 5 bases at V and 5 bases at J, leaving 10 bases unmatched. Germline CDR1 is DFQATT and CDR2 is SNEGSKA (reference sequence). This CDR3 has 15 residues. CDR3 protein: CSAVIGTGAVDTQYF. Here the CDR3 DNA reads TGCAGTGCTGTCATTGGGACAGGGGCCGTAGATACGCAGTATTTT.

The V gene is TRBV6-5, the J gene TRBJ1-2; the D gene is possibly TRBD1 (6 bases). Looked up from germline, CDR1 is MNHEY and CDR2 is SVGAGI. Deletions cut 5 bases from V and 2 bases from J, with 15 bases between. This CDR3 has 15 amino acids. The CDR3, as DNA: TGTGCCAGCAGTAAGGGACACCCTTGGAACTATGGCTACACCTTC. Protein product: CASSKGHPWNYGYTF.

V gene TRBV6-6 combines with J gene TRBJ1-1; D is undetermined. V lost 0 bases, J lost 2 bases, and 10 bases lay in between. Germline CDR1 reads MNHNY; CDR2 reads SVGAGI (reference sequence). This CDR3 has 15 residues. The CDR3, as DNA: TGTGCCAGCAGTTACTCGCCTTACAGCAACACTGAAGCTTTCTTT. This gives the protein CASSYSPYSNTEAFF.

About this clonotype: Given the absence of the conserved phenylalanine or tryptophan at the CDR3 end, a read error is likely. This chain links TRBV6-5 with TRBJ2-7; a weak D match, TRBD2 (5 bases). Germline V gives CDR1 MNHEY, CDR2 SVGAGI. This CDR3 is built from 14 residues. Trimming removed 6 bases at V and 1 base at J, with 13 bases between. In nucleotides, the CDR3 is TGTGCCAGCAGCCCCGCTGGGAGTTCCTACGAGCAGTACTTA. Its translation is CASSPAGSSYEQYL.

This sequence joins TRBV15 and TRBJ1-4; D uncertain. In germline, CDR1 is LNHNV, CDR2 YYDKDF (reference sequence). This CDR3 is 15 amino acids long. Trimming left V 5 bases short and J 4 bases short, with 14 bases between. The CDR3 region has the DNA TGTGCCACCAGCTCCCTAACTTCGGGTAATGAAAAACTGTTTTTT. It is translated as CATSSLTSGNEKLFF.